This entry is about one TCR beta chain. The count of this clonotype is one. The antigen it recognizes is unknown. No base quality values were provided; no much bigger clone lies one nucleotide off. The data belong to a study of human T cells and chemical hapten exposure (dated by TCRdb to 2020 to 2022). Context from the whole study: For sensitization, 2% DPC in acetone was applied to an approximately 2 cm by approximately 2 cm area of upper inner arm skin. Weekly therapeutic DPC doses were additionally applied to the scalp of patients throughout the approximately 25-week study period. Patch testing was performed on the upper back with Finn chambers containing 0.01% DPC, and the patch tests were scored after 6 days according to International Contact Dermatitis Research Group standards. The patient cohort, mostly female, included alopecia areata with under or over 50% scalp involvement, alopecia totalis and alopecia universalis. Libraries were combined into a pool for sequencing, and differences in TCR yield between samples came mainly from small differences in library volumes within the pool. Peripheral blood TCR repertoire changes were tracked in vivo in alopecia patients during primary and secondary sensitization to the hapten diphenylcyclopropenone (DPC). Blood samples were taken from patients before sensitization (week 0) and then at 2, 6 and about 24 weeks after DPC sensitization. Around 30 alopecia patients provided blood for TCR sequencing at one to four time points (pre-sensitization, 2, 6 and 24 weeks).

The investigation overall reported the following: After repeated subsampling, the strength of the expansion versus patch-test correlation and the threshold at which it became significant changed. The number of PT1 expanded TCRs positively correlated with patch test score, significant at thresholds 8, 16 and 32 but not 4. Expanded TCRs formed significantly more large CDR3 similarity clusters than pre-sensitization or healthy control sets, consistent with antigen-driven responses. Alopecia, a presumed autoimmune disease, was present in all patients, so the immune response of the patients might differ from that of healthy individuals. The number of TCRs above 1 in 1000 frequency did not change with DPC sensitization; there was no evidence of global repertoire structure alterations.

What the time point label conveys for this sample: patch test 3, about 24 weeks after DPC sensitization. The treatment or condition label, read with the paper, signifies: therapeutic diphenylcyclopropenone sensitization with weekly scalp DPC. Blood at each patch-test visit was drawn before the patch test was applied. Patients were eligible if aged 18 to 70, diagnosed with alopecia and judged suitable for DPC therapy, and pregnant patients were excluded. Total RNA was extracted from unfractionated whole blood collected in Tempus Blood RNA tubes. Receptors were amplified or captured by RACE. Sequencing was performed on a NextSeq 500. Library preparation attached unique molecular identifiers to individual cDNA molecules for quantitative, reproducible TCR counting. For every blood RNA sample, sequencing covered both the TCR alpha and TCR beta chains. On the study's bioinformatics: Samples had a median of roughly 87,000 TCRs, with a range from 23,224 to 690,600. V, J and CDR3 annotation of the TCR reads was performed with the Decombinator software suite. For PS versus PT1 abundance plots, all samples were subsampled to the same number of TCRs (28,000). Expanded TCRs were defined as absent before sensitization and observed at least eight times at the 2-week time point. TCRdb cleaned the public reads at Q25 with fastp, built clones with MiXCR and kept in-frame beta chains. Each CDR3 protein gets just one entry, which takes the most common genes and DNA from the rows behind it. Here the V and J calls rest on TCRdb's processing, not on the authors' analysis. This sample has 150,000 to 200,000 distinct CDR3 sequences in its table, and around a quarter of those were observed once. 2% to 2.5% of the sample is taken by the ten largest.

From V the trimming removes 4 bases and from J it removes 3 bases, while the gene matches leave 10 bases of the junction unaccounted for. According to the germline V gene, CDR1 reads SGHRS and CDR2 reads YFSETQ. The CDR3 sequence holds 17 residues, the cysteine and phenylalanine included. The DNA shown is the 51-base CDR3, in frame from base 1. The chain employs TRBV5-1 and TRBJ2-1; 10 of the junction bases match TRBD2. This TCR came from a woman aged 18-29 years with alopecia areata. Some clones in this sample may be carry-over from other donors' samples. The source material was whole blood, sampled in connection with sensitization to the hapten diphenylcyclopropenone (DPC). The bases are TGCGCCAGCAGCGGCCGTGGAGCTAGCGGGAGCTACAATGAGCAGTTCTTC. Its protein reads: CASSGRGASGSYNEQFF.